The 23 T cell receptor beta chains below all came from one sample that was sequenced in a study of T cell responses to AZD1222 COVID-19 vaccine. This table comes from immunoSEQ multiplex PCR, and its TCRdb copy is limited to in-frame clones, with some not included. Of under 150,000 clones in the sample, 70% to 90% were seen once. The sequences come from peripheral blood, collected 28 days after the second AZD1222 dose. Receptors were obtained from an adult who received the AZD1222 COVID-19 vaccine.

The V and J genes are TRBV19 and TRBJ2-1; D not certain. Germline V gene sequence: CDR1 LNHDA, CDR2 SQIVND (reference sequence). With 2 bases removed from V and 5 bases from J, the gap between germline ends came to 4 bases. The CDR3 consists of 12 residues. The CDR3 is CASSIRNNEQFF. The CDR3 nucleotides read TGTGCCAGTAGTATAAGGAACAATGAGCAGTTCTTC.

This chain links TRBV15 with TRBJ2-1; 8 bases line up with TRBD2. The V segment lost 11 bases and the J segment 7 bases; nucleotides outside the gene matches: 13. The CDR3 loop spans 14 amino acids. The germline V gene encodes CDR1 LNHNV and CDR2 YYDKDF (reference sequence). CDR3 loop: CAASESGSYNEQFF. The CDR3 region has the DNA TGTGCCGCCTCTGAAAGCGGGAGTTATAATGAGCAGTTCTTC.

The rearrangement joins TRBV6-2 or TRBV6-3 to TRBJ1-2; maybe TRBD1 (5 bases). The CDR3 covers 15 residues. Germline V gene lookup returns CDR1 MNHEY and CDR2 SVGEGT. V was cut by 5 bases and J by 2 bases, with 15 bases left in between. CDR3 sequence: CASSDPNGGNYGYTF. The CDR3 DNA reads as TGTGCCAGCAGTGACCCCAATGGGGGGAACTATGGCTACACCTTC.

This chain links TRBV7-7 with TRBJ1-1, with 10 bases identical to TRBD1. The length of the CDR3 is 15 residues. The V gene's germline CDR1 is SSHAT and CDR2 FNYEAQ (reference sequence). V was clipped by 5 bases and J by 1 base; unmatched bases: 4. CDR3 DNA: TGTGCCAGCAGCCGGACAGGGGGGCCGAACACTGAAGCTTTCTTT. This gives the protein CASSRTGGPNTEAFF.

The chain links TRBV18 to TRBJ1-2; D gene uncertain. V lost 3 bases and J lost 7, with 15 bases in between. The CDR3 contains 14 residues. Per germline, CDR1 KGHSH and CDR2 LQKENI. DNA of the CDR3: TGTGCCAGCTCACCGGGCGCCGGTCTGGGTGGCTACACCTTC. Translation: CASSPGAGLGGYTF.

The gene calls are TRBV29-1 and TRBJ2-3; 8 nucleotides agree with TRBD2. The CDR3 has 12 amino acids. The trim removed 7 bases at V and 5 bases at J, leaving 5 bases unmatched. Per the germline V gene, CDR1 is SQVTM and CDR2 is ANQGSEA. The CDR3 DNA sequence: TGCAGCGCTGGACTAGCCGGAGATACGCAGTATTTT. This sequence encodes CSAGLAGDTQYF.

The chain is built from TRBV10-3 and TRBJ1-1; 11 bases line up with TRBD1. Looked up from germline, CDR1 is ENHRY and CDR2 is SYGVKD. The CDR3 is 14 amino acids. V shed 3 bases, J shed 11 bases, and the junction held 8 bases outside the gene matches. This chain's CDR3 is CAISDHRDRGDAFF. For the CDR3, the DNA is TGTGCCATCAGTGACCACCGGGACAGGGGGGACGCTTTCTTT.

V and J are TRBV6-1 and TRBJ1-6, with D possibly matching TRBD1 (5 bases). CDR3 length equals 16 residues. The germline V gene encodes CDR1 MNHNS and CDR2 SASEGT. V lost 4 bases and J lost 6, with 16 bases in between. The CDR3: CASSGGSGGSNSPLHF. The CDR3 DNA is TGTGCCAGCAGTGGGGGCAGTGGGGGGTCTAATTCACCCCTCCACTTT.

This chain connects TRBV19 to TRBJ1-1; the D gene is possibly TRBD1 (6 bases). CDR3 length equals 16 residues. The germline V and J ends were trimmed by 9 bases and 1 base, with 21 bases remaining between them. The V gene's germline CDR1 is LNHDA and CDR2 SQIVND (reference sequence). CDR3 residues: CASTPRTVRSNTEAFF. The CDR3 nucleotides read TGTGCCAGCACCCCCAGGACAGTGAGGTCGAACACTGAAGCTTTCTTT.

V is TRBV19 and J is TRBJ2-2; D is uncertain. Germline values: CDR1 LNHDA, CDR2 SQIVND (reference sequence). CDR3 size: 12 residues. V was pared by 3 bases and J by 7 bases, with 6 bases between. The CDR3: CASSILRGELFF. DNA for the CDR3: TGTGCCAGTAGTATCCTACGCGGGGAGCTGTTTTTT.

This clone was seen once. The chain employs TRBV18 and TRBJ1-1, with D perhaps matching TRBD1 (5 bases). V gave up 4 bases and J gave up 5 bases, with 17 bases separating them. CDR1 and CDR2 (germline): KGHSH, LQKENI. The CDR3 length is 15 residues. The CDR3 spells CASSQSQEGTTEAFF. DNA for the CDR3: TGTGCCAGCTCACAATCACAGGAGGGGACTACTGAAGCTTTCTTT.

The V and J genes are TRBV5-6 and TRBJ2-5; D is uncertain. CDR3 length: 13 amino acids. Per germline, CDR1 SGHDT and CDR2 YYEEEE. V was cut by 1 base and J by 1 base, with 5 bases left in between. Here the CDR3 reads CASSLNRQETQYF. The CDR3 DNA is TGTGCCAGCAGCTTGAACCGCCAAGAGACCCAGTACTTC. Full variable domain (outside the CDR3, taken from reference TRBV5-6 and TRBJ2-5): DAGVTQSPTHLIKTRGQQVTLRCSPKSGHDTVSWYQQALGQGPQFIFQYYEEEERQRGNFPDRFSGHQFPNYSSELNVNALLLGDSALYLCASSLNRQETQYFGPGTRLLVL.

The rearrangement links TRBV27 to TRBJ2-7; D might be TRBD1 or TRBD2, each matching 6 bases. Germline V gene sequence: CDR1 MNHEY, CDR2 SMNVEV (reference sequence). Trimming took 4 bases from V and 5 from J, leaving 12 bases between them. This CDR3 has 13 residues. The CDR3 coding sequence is TGTGCCAGCAGTTGGCAGGGGAGGCACGAGCAGTACTTC. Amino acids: CASSWQGRHEQYF.

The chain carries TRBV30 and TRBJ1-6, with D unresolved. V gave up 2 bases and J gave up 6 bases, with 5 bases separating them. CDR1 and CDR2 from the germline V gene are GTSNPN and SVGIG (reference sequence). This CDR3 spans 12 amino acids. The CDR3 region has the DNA TGTGCCTGGAGTCGGGCTAATTCACCCCTCCACTTT. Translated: CAWSRANSPLHF.

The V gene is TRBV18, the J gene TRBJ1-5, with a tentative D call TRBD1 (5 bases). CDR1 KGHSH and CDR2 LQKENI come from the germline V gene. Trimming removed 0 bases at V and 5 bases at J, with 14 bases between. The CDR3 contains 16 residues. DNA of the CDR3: TGTGCCAGCTCACCACCCTCCGGGGGGGATGATCAGCCCCAGCATTTT. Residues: CASSPPSGGDDQPQHF.

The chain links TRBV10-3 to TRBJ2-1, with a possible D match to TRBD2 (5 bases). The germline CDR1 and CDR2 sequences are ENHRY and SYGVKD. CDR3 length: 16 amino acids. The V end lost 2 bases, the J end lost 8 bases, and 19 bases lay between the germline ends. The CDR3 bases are TGTGCCATCAGTGAGGCGGCCCTAGCAGGTGCGGATGAGCAGTTCTTC. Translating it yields CAISEAALAGADEQFF.

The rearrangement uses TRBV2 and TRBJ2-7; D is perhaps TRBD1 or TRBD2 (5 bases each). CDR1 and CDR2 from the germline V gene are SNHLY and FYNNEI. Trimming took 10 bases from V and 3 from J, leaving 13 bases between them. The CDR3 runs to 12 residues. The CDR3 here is CATSGLNYEQYF. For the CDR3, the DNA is TGTGCCACCTCGGGGCTAAACTACGAGCAGTACTTC.

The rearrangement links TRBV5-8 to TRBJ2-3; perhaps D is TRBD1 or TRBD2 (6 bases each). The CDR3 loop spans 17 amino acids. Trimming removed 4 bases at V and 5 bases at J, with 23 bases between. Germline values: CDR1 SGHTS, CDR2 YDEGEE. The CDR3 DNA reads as TGTGCCAGCAGCCTTGGGACGGGTTCGGGGGCTGTAGATACGCAGTATTTT. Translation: CASSLGTGSGAVDTQYF.

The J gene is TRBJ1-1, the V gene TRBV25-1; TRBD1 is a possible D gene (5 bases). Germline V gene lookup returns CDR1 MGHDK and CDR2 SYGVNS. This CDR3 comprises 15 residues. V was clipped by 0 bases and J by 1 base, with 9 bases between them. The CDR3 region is CASSEYRRGNTEAFF. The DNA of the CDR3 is TGTGCCAGCAGTGAATACCGGAGGGGGAACACTGAAGCTTTCTTT.

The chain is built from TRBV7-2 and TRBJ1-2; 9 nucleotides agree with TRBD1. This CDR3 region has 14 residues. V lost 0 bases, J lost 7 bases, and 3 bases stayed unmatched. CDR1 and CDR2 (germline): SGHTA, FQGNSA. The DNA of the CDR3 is TGTGCCAGCAGCTTAGCCGGGACAGGGAGTGGCTACACCTTC. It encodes CASSLAGTGSGYTF.

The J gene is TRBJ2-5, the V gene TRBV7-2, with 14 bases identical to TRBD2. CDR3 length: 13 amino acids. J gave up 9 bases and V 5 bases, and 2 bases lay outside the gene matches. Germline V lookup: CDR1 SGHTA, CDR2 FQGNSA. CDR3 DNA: TGTGCCAGCAGCAGGGGACTAGCGGGGGCCCAGTACTTC. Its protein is CASSRGLAGAQYF.

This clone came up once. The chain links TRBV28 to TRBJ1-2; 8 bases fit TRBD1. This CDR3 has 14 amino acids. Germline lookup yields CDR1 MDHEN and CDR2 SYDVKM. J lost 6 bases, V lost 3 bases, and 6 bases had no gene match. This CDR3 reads CASSFGQGTDGYTF. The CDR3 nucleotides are TGTGCCAGCAGTTTTGGACAGGGAACGGATGGCTACACCTTC.

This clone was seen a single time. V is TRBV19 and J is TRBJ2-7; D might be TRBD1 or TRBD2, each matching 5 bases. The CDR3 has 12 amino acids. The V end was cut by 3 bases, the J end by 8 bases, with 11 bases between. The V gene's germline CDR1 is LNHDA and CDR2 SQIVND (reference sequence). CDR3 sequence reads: CASSIWDGQQYF. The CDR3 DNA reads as TGTGCCAGTAGTATTTGGGACGGTCAGCAGTACTTC.